One sample yielded the 15 T cell receptor beta chains listed below, sequenced in a study of CD8+ T cells in alopecia areata. After isolation, RNA underwent reverse transcription to generate cDNA as the sequencing template. Sequencing was performed with immunoSEQ multiplex PCR; in TCRdb, only in-frame clones are kept and a portion is missing. Seen here are about 110,000 clones, approximately 60% observed once, and the top ten hold 20% to 25%. Sequenced: CD8+ T cells sorted from blood. These receptors all stem from a human donor in good health.

The genes are TRBV29-1 and TRBJ2-1, with TRBD1 matching 7 bases. Trimming took 6 bases from V and 4 from J; bases not matched to a gene: 6. CDR1 and CDR2 (germline): SQVTM, ANQGSEA. The CDR3 has 13 amino acids. The chain's CDR3 is CSVPGTAYNEQFF. The CDR3 nucleotides read TGCAGCGTACCCGGGACAGCGTACAATGAGCAGTTCTTC.

This chain links TRBV19 with TRBJ2-2; D ambiguous. The V gene lost 5 bases and the J gene lost 8 bases, with 6 bases spanning the gap. The CDR3 has 11 amino acids. Looked up from germline, CDR1 is LNHDA and CDR2 is SQIVND (reference sequence). The CDR3 DNA is TGTGCCAGTAGTCGGGCAGGGGAGCTGTTTTTT. Translation gives CASSRAGELFF.

This chain joins TRBV5-1 and TRBJ2-3; 12 positions match TRBD2. J was trimmed by 3 bases and V by 2 bases; bases with no gene match: 4. CDR3 length: 16 amino acids. CDR1 and CDR2 (germline): SGHRS, YFSETQ. The CDR3 DNA is TGCGCCAGCAGCTTAGGACTAGCGGGGACGACAGATACGCAGTATTTT. This translates into CASSLGLAGTTDTQYF.

The CDR3 DNA reads TGTGCCAGCAGCAAAGGACTAGCGGGGGACACAGATACGCAGTATTTT. Translated: CASSKGLAGDTDTQYF. The chain is built from TRBV13 and TRBJ2-3; 13 nucleotides align to TRBD2. The CDR3 is 16 residues long. J gave up 2 bases and V 5 bases, and 4 bases lay outside the gene matches. The germline V gene encodes CDR1 PRHDT and CDR2 FYEKMQ (reference sequence).

This clone showed up just once. The chain combines TRBV5-6 with TRBJ1-2; D uncertain. The CDR3 totals 13 residues. Trimming took off 0 bases at V and 7 bases at J, with 10 bases between the two ends. From germline, CDR1 is SGHDT and CDR2 YYEEEE. The CDR3 here is CASSLESPGGYTF. As DNA, the CDR3 is TGTGCCAGCAGCTTGGAATCCCCCGGTGGCTACACCTTC. Based on the CDR3 plus reference TRBV5-6 and TRBJ1-2, the full variable domain is DAGVTQSPTHLIKTRGQQVTLRCSPKSGHDTVSWYQQALGQGPQFIFQYYEEEERQRGNFPDRFSGHQFPNYSSELNVNALLLGDSALYLCASSLESPGGYTFGSGTRLTVV.

This clone was observed a few times. DNA of the CDR3: TGTGCCAGCAGCAAAGGTCACGCAGATACGCAGTATTTT. Translated, it gives CASSKGHADTQYF. This chain uses TRBV21-1 with TRBJ2-3. TRBV21-1 represents a pseudogene. This CDR3 contains 13 residues.

J is TRBJ2-5 and V is TRBV5-1; tentatively, D is TRBD1 (6 bases). Germline CDR1 and CDR2: SGHRS and YFSETQ. V shed 4 bases and J shed 0 bases, with 10 bases lying between them. The CDR3 has 14 amino acids. CDR3 nucleotide sequence: TGCGCCAGCAGCCCTCGACAGGACCAAGAGACCCAGTACTTC. It is translated as CASSPRQDQETQYF.

The sample holds a few counts of this clone. The genes are TRBV27 and TRBJ2-1; D is unclear. V lost 3 bases to trimming and J lost 15 bases, with 12 bases between them. CDR3 length: 11 amino acids. The germline gives CDR1 MNHEY, CDR2 SMNVEV (reference sequence). The CDR3 region has the DNA TGTGCCAGCAGTTTCAGCAGCAAGCGGTTCTTC. This codes for CASSFSSKRFF.

This clone showed up just a few times. This chain links TRBV5-4 with TRBJ1-4; 11 bases align to TRBD1. The length of the CDR3 is 16 residues. J lost 5 bases, V lost 3 bases, and 6 bases had no gene match. Germline V lookup: CDR1 SGHNT, CDR2 YYREEE (reference sequence). CDR3 sequence: CASSSRDRGRNEKLFF. CDR3 nucleotide sequence: TGTGCCAGCAGCTCCCGGGACAGGGGGAGAAATGAAAAACTGTTTTTT.

This chain uses TRBV6-1 with TRBJ2-1; D remains ambiguous. The CDR3 runs 13 residues. V was shortened by 5 bases and J by 6 bases, with 11 bases between the two germline ends. Germline CDR1 reads MNHNS; CDR2 reads SASEGT. The CDR3 region has the DNA TGTGCCAGCAGTTCCTCGGGTCTCAATGAGCAGTTCTTC. Translated, it gives CASSSSGLNEQFF.

The CDR3 reads CATSSRLAGAQETQYF. The DNA of the CDR3 is TGTGCCACCAGCAGCCGACTAGCGGGGGCCCAAGAGACCCAGTACTTC. This chain links TRBV15 with TRBJ2-5; 12 nucleotides line up with TRBD2. J gave up 1 base and V 3 bases, and 3 bases lay outside the gene matches. CDR3 size: 16 residues. CDR1 and CDR2 (germline): LNHNV, YYDKDF (reference sequence).

The chain is built from TRBV5-1 and TRBJ2-1; tentatively, D is TRBD1 (5 bases). Germline CDR1 SGHRS, CDR2 YFSETQ. Trimming removed 2 bases from V and 0 bases from J, with 9 bases in between. The CDR3 runs to 15 residues. CDR3 DNA: TGCGCCAGCAGCTTTGACAGTAGCTCCTACAATGAGCAGTTCTTC. It translates to CASSFDSSSYNEQFF.

V usage is TRBV5-6 and J usage is TRBJ2-7, with 7 bases lining up with TRBD1. Germline values: CDR1 SGHDT, CDR2 YYEEEE. Trimming at V came to 5 bases and at J to 3 bases, leaving 5 bases not matched to a gene. This CDR3 has 13 residues. Written as DNA, the CDR3 is TGTGCCAGCAGTTCCGGGACAGACTACGAGCAGTACTTC. This encodes CASSSGTDYEQYF.

V and J are TRBV27 and TRBJ2-4; the match to TRBD1 covers 8 bases. CDR1 and CDR2 from the germline V gene are MNHEY and SMNVEV (reference sequence). The CDR3 is 13 amino acids. The V gene end was trimmed by 5 bases and the J gene end by 6 bases; junction bases not matched to a gene: 3. CDR3: CASSPDRGNIQYF. The CDR3 DNA is TGTGCCAGCAGTCCAGACAGGGGAAACATTCAGTACTTC.

The chain joins TRBV9 to TRBJ2-5; weak D call: TRBD1 (5 bases). Looked up from germline, CDR1 is SGDLS and CDR2 is YYNGEE. Trimming took 4 bases from V and 7 from J, leaving 23 bases between them. The CDR3 sequence is 16 residues long. CDR3 loop: CASSPGLDRRHGTQYF. CDR3 in DNA: TGTGCCAGCAGCCCAGGGCTCGACCGACGCCACGGGACCCAGTACTTC.